One sample yielded the 2 T cell receptor beta chains listed below, sequenced in a study of glioma-infiltrating T cells (dated by TCRdb to 2016 to 2017). The run used an Illumina MiSeq. The iRepertoire nested amplicon-rescue multiplex PCR (arm-PCR) platform was used to amplify TCR alpha and beta CDR3 regions from RNA. TCRdb applied fastp at Q25 and MiXCR to the public reads, then kept only in-frame beta chains. Every distinct CDR3 protein forms one entry, paired with its most common genes and DNA. Recorded for this sample are a few hundred thousand distinct CDR3 sequences; 41% of them occurred a single time. The top ten hold approximately 12% of the sample. Specimen: glioma tissue, nonneoplastic brain tissue, or PBMCs (not recorded which). These receptors were collected from a human donor with low-grade glioma or glioblastoma, undergoing nonglioma brain surgery, or in good health (not recorded which).

This chain uses TRBV7-2 with TRBJ2-1, with D unclear. The germline V gene encodes CDR1 SGHTA and CDR2 FQGNSA. The CDR3 sequence is 11 residues long. V was clipped by 5 bases and J by 8 bases, with 7 bases between them. CDR3 amino acids: CASSPGHEQFF. Written as DNA, the CDR3 is TGTGCCAGCAGCCCTGGCCATGAGCAGTTCTTC.

This clonotype showed up just once. The chain carries TRBV28 and TRBJ2-7; D is unresolved. From germline, CDR1 is MDHEN and CDR2 SYDVKM. V dropped 1 base and J dropped 2 bases, with 21 bases sitting between them. The CDR3 has 18 amino acids. The CDR3 nucleotides read TGTGCCAGCAGTTTATATGGTCTTCTGGTTGCCCCAACCTACGAGCAGTACTTC. It codes for CASSLYGLLVAPTYEQYF.